The 18 T cell receptor beta chains below were found in one sample sequenced in a study of T cell repertoires in cytomegalovirus infection. Their recognized antigens are unknown. In TCRdb, the reads were re-called with MiXCR into one record per CDR3 protein. The repertoire holds roughly 160,000 distinct CDR3 sequences, less than 25% seen once, with under 30% in the top ten. This specimen was CD8+ T cells from cultured PBMCs, taken from culture after CMV antigen stimulation. Receptors originate from a human donor in good health (CMV status not recorded). Some clones in this sample may be carry-over from other donors' samples.

This chain uses TRBV6-1 with TRBJ1-1, with D unclear. V was pared by 2 bases and J by 1 base, with 5 bases between. Germline V gives CDR1 MNHNS, CDR2 SASEGT. The CDR3 has 13 residues. The CDR3 is CASSEKGNTEAFF. The CDR3 DNA follows: TGTGCCAGCAGTGAAAAGGGGAACACTGAAGCTTTCTTT.

This clonotype was seen a single time. The V call is TRBV19, the J call TRBJ2-5; D remains unclear. With 4 bases removed from V and 7 bases from J, the gap between germline ends came to 16 bases. CDR1 LNHDA and CDR2 SQIVND come from the germline V gene (reference sequence). The CDR3 length is 14 residues. For the CDR3, the DNA is TGTGCCAGTAGTACCGACGGTCCGGACGGGACCCAGTACTTC. Translated, it gives CASSTDGPDGTQYF.

V is TRBV7-8 and J is TRBJ2-5; D possibly matches TRBD1 or TRBD2 (5 bases each). V lost 2 bases and J 3 bases, leaving 19 bases between the germline ends. The CDR3 is 17 residues long. In germline, CDR1 is SGHVS, CDR2 FQNEAQ. This CDR3 is CASSLFLVRESEETQYF. In DNA form, the CDR3 reads TGTGCCAGCAGCTTATTTCTAGTCAGGGAGTCCGAAGAGACCCAGTACTTC.

The V and J genes are TRBV2 and TRBJ2-1, with D tentatively TRBD1 (5 bases). Trimming took 3 bases from V and 8 from J, leaving 8 bases between them. The germline CDR1 and CDR2 sequences are SNHLY and FYNNEI. The CDR3 is 12 residues long. This CDR3 is CASSDRAYEQFF. For the CDR3, the DNA is TGTGCCAGCAGTGACAGGGCCTATGAGCAGTTCTTC.

V usage is TRBV7-9 and J usage is TRBJ2-2, with 8 bases fitting TRBD2. Germline V gene lookup returns CDR1 SEHNR and CDR2 FQNEAQ (reference sequence). This CDR3 comprises 16 residues. The V segment lost 7 bases and the J segment 1 base; nucleotides outside the gene matches: 8. The CDR3 region is CASTLHSGGNTGELFF. CDR3 nucleotides: TGTGCCAGCACCCTGCACAGCGGGGGGAACACCGGGGAGCTGTTTTTT.

V usage is TRBV6-2 or TRBV6-3 and J usage is TRBJ2-7; no clear D gene. This CDR3 spans 14 amino acids. Germline CDR1 is MNHEY and CDR2 is SVGEGT. V lost 4 bases and J 2 bases, leaving 12 bases between the germline ends. CDR3 loop: CASSSPGTAYEQYF. The CDR3 bases are TGTGCCAGCAGTTCTCCTGGCACAGCCTACGAGCAGTACTTC.

The chain recombines TRBV6-1 with TRBJ2-5; D possibly matches TRBD1 or TRBD2 (7 bases each). CDR1 is MNHNS, CDR2 SASEGT, per germline. The CDR3 has 13 amino acids. V lost 6 bases and J lost 5, with 13 bases in between. CDR3 sequence reads: CASSRQGGETQYF. The CDR3 DNA follows: TGTGCCAGCAGCAGACAGGGAGGGGAGACCCAGTACTTC.

A few counts support this clonotype. V is TRBV7-8 and J is TRBJ1-1; 12 positions agree with TRBD1. Trimming at V came to 1 base and at J to 1 base, leaving 10 bases not matched to a gene. The CDR3 spans 19 residues. The germline V gene encodes CDR1 SGHVS and CDR2 FQNEAQ. The CDR3 DNA sequence: TGTGCCAGCAGCTTAGTTGAGGTAGGGACAGGGGGCCGGAACACTGAAGCTTTCTTT. Amino acid sequence: CASSLVEVGTGGRNTEAFF.

This clonotype was observed a few times. The chain employs TRBV12-3 or TRBV12-4 and TRBJ2-1; 9 bases align to TRBD2. Trimming cost V 1 base and J 7 bases; bases outside gene matches: 5. The CDR3 is 15 amino acids. The CDR3 DNA follows: TGTGCCAGCAGTTTAGTTGCGGGGGGGTCAAATGAGCAGTTCTTC. This gives the protein CASSLVAGGSNEQFF.

The DNA for the CDR3 is TGTGCCAGCAGTCCCCAGCAGGAGGACACTGAAGCTTTCTTT. This translates into CASSPQQEDTEAFF. The chain has TRBV6-2 or TRBV6-3 and TRBJ1-1, with D unresolved. Germline CDR1 reads MNHEY; CDR2 reads SVGEGT. CDR3 length: 14 amino acids. V lost 5 bases and J 3 bases, leaving 13 bases between the germline ends.

Regarding this clonotype: This may be a read error: a much more frequent sequence differs by one nucleotide. The chain links TRBV7-9 to TRBJ1-2; TRBD1 matches 7 bases. CDR1 is SEHNR and CDR2 is FQNEAQ in the germline V gene (reference sequence). The CDR3 consists of 14 residues. The CDR3: CARSFENRGDGYTF. DNA of the CDR3: TGTGCCAGAAGCTTTGAAAACAGGGGAGATGGCTACACCTTC.

The V call is TRBV7-2, the J call TRBJ1-5, with 8 bases that match TRBD1. The CDR3 consists of 15 residues. J gave up 1 base and V 5 bases, and 4 bases lay outside the gene matches. Germline assignment: CDR1 SGHTA and CDR2 FQGNSA. CDR3 in amino acids: CASSMDRVSNQPQHF. The DNA of the CDR3 is TGTGCCAGCAGCATGGACAGGGTGAGCAATCAGCCCCAGCATTTT.

This clonotype turned up a few times. The rearrangement links TRBV4-1 to TRBJ1-5; TRBD1 is a possible D gene (5 bases). The V end lost 3 bases, the J end lost 0 bases, and 12 bases lay between the germline ends. The CDR3 contains 16 residues. Germline CDR1 MGHRA, CDR2 YSYEKL. CDR3 loop: CASSHGAERSNQPQHF. The CDR3 DNA is TGCGCCAGCAGCCATGGGGCAGAACGTAGCAATCAGCCCCAGCATTTT.

The chain links TRBV7-9 to TRBJ2-7; the D gene is possibly TRBD2 (5 bases). Germline-derived CDR1 and CDR2 are SEHNR and FQNEAQ (reference sequence). This CDR3 comprises 15 residues. V was pared by 5 bases and J by 0 bases, with 14 bases between. CDR3 coding DNA: TGTGCCAGCAGCCCGCAAGCGGACTTCTCCTACGAGCAGTACTTC. Translated, it gives CASSPQADFSYEQYF.

This clonotype was observed a handful of times. The chain joins TRBV12-3 or TRBV12-4 to TRBJ1-4; D may be TRBD1 (6 bases). CDR3 size: 16 residues. V was pared by 5 bases and J by 3 bases, with 16 bases between. The CDR3 spells CASSVRGPAANEKLFF. The CDR3 DNA follows: TGTGCCAGCAGTGTCAGGGGCCCCGCAGCTAATGAAAAACTGTTTTTT.

The table lists this clonotype with a few counts. The rearrangement links TRBV5-1 to TRBJ1-2; D uncertain. Per the germline V gene, CDR1 is SGHRS and CDR2 is YFSETQ. V lost 0 bases and J lost 5, with 14 bases in between. The CDR3 runs 15 residues. This chain's CDR3 is CASSLEAAVKYGYTF. CDR3 nucleotide sequence: TGCGCCAGCAGCTTGGAGGCGGCAGTCAAGTATGGCTACACCTTC.

This CDR3 reads CASSLIGEKLFF. The DNA for the CDR3 is TGTGCCAGCAGCTTAATCGGTGAAAAACTGTTTTTT. The genes are TRBV7-8 and TRBJ1-4, with D unresolved. Germline V gives CDR1 SGHVS, CDR2 FQNEAQ. The CDR3 runs 12 residues. V lost 2 bases, J lost 7 bases, and 5 bases lay in between.

This clonotype was seen only a few times. This chain links TRBV6-2 or TRBV6-3 with TRBJ1-1; D not certain. The CDR3 loop spans 19 amino acids. The germline V gene encodes CDR1 MNHEY and CDR2 SVGEGT. Trimming cost V 0 bases and J 4 bases, with 24 bases left between them. CDR3 residues: CASSYSFPGGLEDVTEAFF. The CDR3 bases are TGTGCCAGCAGTTACTCGTTCCCGGGCGGGTTGGAGGATGTCACTGAAGCTTTCTTT.